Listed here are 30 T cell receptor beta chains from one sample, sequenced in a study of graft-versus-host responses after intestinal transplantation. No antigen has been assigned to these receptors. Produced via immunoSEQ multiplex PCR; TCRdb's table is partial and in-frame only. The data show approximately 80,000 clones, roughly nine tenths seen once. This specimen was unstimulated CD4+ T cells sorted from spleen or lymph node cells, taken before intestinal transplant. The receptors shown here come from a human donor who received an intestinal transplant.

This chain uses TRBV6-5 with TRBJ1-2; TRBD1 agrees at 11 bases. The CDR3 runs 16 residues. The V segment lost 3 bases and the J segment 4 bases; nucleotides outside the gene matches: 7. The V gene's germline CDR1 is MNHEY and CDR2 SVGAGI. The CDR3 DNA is TGTGCCAGCAGTTATACCCGGACAGGGGGCTCCTATGGCTACACCTTC. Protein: CASSYTRTGGSYGYTF.

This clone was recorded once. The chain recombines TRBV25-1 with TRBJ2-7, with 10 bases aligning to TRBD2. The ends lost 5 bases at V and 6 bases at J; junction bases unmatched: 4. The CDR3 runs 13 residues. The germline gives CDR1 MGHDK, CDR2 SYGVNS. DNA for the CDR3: TGTGCCAGCAGTAAGGGACTAGCGTCCGAGCAGTACTTC. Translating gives CASSKGLASEQYF.

CDR3 amino acids: CASSSFRDEQYF. The CDR3 bases are TGTGCCAGCAGCTCTTTCCGGGACGAGCAGTACTTC. The chain combines TRBV7-8 with TRBJ2-7; no reliable D call. Trimming pared 4 bases from V and 5 bases from J, leaving 9 bases between. The CDR3 covers 12 residues. Germline assignment: CDR1 SGHVS and CDR2 FQNEAQ.

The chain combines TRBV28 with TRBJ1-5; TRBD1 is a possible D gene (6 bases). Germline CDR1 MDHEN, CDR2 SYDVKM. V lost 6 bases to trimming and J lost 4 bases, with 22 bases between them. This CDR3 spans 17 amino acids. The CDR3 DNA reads TGTGCCAGCAGCCACAACCTCGGGGGGGCTGGAAATCAGCCCCAGCATTTT. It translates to CASSHNLGGAGNQPQHF.

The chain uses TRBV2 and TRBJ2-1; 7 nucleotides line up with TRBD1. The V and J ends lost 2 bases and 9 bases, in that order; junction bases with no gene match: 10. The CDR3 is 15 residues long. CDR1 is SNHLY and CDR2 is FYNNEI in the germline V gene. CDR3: CASSERTGGLGEQFF. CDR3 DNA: TGTGCCAGCAGTGAACGGACAGGCGGCCTCGGTGAGCAGTTCTTC.

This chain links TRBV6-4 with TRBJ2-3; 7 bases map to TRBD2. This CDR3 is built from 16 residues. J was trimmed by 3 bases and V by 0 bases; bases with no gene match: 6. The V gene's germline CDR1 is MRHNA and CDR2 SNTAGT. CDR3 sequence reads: CASSDSGGSGTDTQYF. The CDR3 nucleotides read TGTGCCAGCAGTGACTCGGGAGGGAGTGGGACAGATACGCAGTATTTT.

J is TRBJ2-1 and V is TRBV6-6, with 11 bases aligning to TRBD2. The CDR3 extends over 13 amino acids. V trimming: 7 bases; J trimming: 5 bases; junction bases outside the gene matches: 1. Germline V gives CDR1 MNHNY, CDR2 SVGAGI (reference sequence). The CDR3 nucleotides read TGTGCCAGCATAGCGGGAGGGCACAATGAGCAGTTCTTC. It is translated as CASIAGGHNEQFF.

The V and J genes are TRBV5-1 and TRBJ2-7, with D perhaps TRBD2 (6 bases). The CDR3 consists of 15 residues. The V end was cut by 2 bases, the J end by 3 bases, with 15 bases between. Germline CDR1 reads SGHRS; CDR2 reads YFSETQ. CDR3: CASSLNPGADYEQYF. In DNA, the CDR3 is TGCGCCAGCAGCTTAAACCCGGGAGCGGACTACGAGCAGTACTTC.

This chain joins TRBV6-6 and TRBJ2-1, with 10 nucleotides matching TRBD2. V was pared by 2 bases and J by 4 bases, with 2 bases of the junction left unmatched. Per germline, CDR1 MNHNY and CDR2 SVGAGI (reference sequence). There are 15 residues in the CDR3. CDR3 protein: CASSYIAGGYNEQFF. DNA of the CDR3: TGTGCCAGCAGTTACATAGCGGGGGGATACAATGAGCAGTTCTTC.

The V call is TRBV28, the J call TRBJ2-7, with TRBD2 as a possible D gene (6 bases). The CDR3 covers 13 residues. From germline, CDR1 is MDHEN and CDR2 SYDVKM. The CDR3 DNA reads TGTGCTGGTAGGGCGCCGGGAGCCTACGAGCAGTACTTC. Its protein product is CAGRAPGAYEQYF.

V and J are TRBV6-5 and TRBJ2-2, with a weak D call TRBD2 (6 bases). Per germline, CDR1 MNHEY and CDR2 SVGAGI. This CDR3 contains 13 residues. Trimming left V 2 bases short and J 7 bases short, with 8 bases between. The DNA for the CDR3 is TGTGCCAGCAGTTACGGAGGGATCGGGGAGCTGTTTTTT. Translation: CASSYGGIGELFF.

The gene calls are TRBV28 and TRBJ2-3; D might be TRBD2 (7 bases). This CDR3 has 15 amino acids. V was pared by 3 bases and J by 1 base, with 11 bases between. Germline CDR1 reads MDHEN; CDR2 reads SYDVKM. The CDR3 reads CASSLGGQGTDTQYF. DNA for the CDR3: TGTGCCAGCAGTTTGGGGGGGCAGGGCACAGATACGCAGTATTTT. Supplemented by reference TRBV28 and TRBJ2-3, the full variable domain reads DVKVTQSSRYLVKRTGEKVFLECVQDMDHENMFWYRQDPGLGLRLIYFSYDVKMKEKGDIPEGYSVSREKKERFSLILESASTNQTSMYLCASSLGGQGTDTQYFGPGTRLTVL.

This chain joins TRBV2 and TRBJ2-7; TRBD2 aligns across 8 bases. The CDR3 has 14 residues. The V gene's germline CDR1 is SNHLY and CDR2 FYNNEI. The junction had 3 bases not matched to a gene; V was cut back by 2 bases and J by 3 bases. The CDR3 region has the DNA TGTGCCAGCAGTGAACGGACTAGCCTCTACGAGCAGTACTTC. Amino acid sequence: CASSERTSLYEQYF.

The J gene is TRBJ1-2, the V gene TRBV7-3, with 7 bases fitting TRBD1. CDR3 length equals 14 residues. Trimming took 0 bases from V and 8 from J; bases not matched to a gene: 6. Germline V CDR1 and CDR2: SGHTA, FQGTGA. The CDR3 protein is CASSLTGRGYGYTF. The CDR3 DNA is TGTGCCAGCAGCTTAACGGGCAGGGGGTACGGCTACACCTTC. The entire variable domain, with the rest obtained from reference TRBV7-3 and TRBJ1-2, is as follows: GAGVSQTPSNKVTEKGKYVELRCDPISGHTALYWYRQSLGQGPEFLIYFQGTGAADDSGLPNDRFFAVRPEGSVSTLKIQRTERGDSAVYLCASSLTGRGYGYTFGSGTRLTVV.

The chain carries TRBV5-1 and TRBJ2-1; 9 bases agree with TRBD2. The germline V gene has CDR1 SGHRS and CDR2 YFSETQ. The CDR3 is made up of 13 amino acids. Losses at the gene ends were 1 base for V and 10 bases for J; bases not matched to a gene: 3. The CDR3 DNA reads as TGCGCCAGCAGCTTGCCTACTAGCGGGGAGCAGTTCTTC. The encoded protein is CASSLPTSGEQFF.

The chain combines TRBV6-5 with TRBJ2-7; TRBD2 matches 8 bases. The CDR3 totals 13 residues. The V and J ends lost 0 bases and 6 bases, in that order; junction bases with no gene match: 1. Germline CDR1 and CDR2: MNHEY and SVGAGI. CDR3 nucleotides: TGTGCCAGCAGTTACTCCGCGGGAGGCGAGCAGTACTTC. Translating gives CASSYSAGGEQYF.

CDR3 protein: CASSLVGGGYGYTF. CDR3 DNA: TGTGCCAGCAGCTTAGTTGGGGGCGGCTATGGCTACACCTTC. The chain joins TRBV7-8 to TRBJ1-2; D might be TRBD1 (6 bases). Deletions cut 1 base from V and 4 bases from J, with 10 bases between. There are 14 residues in the CDR3. Germline V gene sequence: CDR1 SGHVS, CDR2 FQNEAQ.

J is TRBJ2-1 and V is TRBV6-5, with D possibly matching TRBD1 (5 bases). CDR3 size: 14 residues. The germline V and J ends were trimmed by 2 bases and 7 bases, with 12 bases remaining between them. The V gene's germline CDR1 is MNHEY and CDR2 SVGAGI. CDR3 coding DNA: TGTGCCAGCAGTTACACCTTTCAGGGAAATGAGCAGTTCTTC. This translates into CASSYTFQGNEQFF.

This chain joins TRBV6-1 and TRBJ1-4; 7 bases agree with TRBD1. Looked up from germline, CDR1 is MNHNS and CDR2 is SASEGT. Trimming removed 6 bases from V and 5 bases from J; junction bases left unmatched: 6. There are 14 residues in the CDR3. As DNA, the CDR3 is TGTGCCAGCAGCTTCAGGGGGAGGAATGAAAAACTGTTTTTT. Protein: CASSFRGRNEKLFF.

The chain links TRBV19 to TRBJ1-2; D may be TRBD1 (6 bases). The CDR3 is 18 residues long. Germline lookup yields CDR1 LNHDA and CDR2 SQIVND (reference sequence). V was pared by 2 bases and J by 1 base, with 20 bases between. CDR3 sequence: CASSIRDTIQHLNYGYTF. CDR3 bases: TGTGCCAGTAGTATAAGGGACACGATACAGCACCTTAACTATGGCTACACCTTC.

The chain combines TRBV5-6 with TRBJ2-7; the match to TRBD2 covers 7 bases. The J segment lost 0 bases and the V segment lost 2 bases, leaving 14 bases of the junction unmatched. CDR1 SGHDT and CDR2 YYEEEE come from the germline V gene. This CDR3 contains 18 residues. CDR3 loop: CASSFGGKTSRFSYEQYF. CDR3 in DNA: TGTGCCAGCAGCTTTGGTGGAAAGACTAGCCGGTTCTCCTACGAGCAGTACTTC.

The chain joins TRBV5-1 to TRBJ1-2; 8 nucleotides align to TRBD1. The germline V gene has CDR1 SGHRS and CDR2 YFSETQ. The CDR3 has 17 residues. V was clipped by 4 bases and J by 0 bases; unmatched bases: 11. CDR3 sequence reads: CASSIFVPGQANYGYTF. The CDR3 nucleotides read TGCGCCAGCAGCATATTCGTCCCGGGACAGGCTAACTATGGCTACACCTTC.

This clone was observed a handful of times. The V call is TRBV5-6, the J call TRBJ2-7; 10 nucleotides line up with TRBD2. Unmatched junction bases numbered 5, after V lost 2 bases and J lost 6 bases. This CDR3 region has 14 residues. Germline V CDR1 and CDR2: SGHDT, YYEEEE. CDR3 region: CASSFLGLAREQYF. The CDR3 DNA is TGTGCCAGCAGCTTCCTGGGACTAGCGCGCGAGCAGTACTTC. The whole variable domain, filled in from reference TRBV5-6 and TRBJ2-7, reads DAGVTQSPTHLIKTRGQQVTLRCSPKSGHDTVSWYQQALGQGPQFIFQYYEEEERQRGNFPDRFSGHQFPNYSSELNVNALLLGDSALYLCASSFLGLAREQYFGPGTRLTVT.

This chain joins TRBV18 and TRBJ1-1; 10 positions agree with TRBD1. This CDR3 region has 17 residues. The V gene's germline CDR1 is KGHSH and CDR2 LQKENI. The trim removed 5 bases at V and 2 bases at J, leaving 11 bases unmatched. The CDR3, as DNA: TGTGCCAGCTCAGCACTAGGTCTGACAGGGGGCAACACTGAAGCTTTCTTT. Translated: CASSALGLTGGNTEAFF. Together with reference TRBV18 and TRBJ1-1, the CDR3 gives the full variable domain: NAGVMQNPRHLVRRRGQEARLRCSPMKGHSHVYWYRQLPEEGLKFMVYLQKENIIDESGMPKERFSAEFPKEGPSILRIQQVVRGDSAAYFCASSALGLTGGNTEAFFGQGTRLTVV.

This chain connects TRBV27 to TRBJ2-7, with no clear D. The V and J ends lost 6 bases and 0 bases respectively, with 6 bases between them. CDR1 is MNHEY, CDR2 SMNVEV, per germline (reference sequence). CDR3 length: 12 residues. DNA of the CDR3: TGTGCCAGCAGCCGTAGCTCCTACGAGCAGTACTTC. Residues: CASSRSSYEQYF.

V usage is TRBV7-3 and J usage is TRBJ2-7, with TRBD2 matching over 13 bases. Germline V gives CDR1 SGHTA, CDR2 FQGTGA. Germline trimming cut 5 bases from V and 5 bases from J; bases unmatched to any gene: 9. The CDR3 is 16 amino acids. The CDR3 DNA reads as TGTGCCAGCAGCGCTGGACTAGCGGGAGTCCGGGACGAGCAGTACTTC. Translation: CASSAGLAGVRDEQYF.

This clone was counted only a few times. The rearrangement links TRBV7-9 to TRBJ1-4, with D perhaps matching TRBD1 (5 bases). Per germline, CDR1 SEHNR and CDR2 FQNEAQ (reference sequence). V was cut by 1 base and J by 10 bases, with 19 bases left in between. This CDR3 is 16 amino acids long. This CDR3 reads CASSLEGIGSLGKLFF. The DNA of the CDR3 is TGTGCCAGCAGCTTAGAGGGGATCGGATCACTCGGAAAACTGTTTTTT.

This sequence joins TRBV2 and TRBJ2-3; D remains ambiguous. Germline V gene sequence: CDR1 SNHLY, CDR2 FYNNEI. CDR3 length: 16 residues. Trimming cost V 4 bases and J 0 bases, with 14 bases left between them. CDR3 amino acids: CASSGLLGRSTDTQYF. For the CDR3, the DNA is TGTGCCAGCAGTGGGCTCCTCGGCAGGAGCACAGATACGCAGTATTTT.

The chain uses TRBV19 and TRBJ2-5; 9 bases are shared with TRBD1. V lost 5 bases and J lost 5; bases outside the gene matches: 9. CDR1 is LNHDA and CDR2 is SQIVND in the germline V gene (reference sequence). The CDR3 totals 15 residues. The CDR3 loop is CASSPDRGSKETQYF. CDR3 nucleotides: TGTGCCAGTAGTCCAGACAGGGGGAGTAAGGAGACCCAGTACTTC.

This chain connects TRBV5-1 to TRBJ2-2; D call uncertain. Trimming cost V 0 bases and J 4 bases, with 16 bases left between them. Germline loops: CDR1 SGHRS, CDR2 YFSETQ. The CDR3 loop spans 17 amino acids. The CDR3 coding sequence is TGCGCCAGCAGCTTGGTCAGGTTCCAAATTGGCACCGGGGAGCTGTTTTTT. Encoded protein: CASSLVRFQIGTGELFF.